This T cell receptor beta chain was profiled in a study of control samples from healthy donors and cancer patients. This CDR3 has 16 amino acids. The ends were cut back, 1 base at V and 5 bases at J, with 15 bases in the middle. Germline V gene sequence: CDR1 SGHDT, CDR2 YYEEEE. The data were produced by immunoSEQ multiplex PCR, yet TCRdb's version contains in-frame clones alone and is incomplete. The sample contains 150,000 to 200,000 clones, about 90% of which appear only once. The origin of this receptor is a young man in good health. Sequencing used blood. The chain employs TRBV5-6 and TRBJ2-2, with D possibly TRBD2 on 7 matching bases. CDR3 DNA sequence: TGTGCCAGCAGCTTGTTGGCGGGGGCGGGAACCGGGGAGCTGTTTTTT. Translating gives CASSLLAGAGTGELFF.